The 4 T cell receptor beta chains below were found in one sample sequenced in a study of shared clonotypes between healthy human individuals. TCRdb's copy holds only in-frame clones and misses some; the assay was immunoSEQ multiplex PCR. Here the sample spans 950,000 to 1,100,000 clones, more than 75% being singletons. The sequenced sample consisted of memory CD4+ T cells from PBMCs. Documented subset: CD45RA-negative fraction. Every receptor here comes from a man between 18 and 35 years old in good health. Some clones in this sample may be carry-over from other donors' samples.

On this clone itself: Because the CDR3 is missing its conserved closing phenylalanine or tryptophan, this is likely a read error. The CDR3 nucleotides read TGCGCCAGCAGCTTGTCGGTGGGCGGACTCAACTATGGCTACACCTCC. Amino acid sequence: CASSLSVGGLNYGYTS. The rearrangement joins TRBV5-1 to TRBJ1-2, with no clear D. CDR1 is SGHRS and CDR2 is YFSETQ in the germline V gene. Deletions cut 1 base from V and 2 bases from J, with 15 bases between. CDR3 size: 16 residues.

This chain connects TRBV28 to TRBJ2-5, with D uncertain. Germline V gene data show CDR1 as MDHEN and CDR2 as SYDVKM. V shed 6 bases and J shed 5 bases, with 19 bases lying between them. CDR3 length equals 15 residues. The CDR3 coding sequence is TGTGCCAGCAGCCCTGCCTTGGGCTCCGAGGAGACCCAGTACTTC. Protein sequence: CASSPALGSEETQYF.

CDR3 DNA sequence: TGTGCCAGCAGCTTGGCCAGTAGTTCCGGGGAGCTGTTTTTT. Encoded protein: CASSLASSSGELFF. The chain has TRBV5-4 and TRBJ2-2; D uncertain. The CDR3 extends over 14 amino acids. Germline CDR1 reads SGHNT; CDR2 reads YYREEE (reference sequence). V was cut by 0 bases and J by 6 bases, with 9 bases left in between.

This clone was detected only a few times. The chain employs TRBV11-1 and TRBJ2-1; 9 bases agree with TRBD2. CDR1 and CDR2 (germline): SGHAT, FQDESV (reference sequence). V gave up 3 bases and J gave up 3 bases; unmatched junction bases: 6. The CDR3 covers 16 residues. Here the CDR3 reads CASSFDPTSGYNEQFF. CDR3 nucleotide sequence: TGTGCCAGCAGCTTCGATCCGACTAGCGGCTACAATGAGCAGTTCTTC.